The clone carrying this T cell receptor beta chain was counted between two and nine times. Its specificity is not known. Assembly of TCR beta libraries relied on iRepertoire HTBI primers together with Arm-PCR of CDR3 regions. TCRdb recomputed calls from the multiplex PCR reads with MiXCR, one row per CDR3 protein. The profile shows 350,000 to 450,000 distinct CDR3 sequences, approximately 25% of them singletons. Documented time point: persistent/refractory GD, antithyroid drugs over 5 years with positive TRAb. Isolated PBMC RNA provided the starting material for the TCR library. Germline V CDR1 and CDR2: ENHRY, SYGVKD. Trimming removed 8 bases at V and 2 bases at J, with 9 bases between. This CDR3 contains 12 residues. This sample is drawn from a study of regulatory T cells in long-lasting Graves disease. Study-wide points: TRBV28, TRBJ1-2 and TRBJ2-5 emerged as the favored segments in persistent disease.

This TCR derives from a woman in her 40s with Graves disease. Sequenced material: peripheral blood mononuclear cells (PBMCs), taken when the disease was refractory, from a patient treated with antithyroid drugs. The genes are TRBV10-3 and TRBJ2-5; the D gene is possibly TRBD2 (5 bases). This CDR3 is CAIAPGQETQYF. Here the CDR3 DNA reads TGTGCCATCGCCCCGGGGCAAGAGACCCAGTACTTC.